The entry below describes one TCR beta chain. J gave up 10 bases and V 3 bases, and 7 bases lay outside the gene matches. This CDR3 region has 13 residues. Germline V gene data show CDR1 as LGHNA and CDR2 as YNFKEQ. The data were obtained in a study of blood T cell repertoires in COVID-19. At the level of the study: The United States, Italy and Spain were the sources of the acute and convalescent COVID-19 samples. Sources were T cells, B-cell-depleted T cells, or PBMCs; the material itself was cDNA or gDNA.

Authors' analysis steps: Nucleated cell number was recorded as an estimate derived from reference gene primer amplification. Sequencing was performed with immunoSEQ multiplex PCR; in TCRdb, only in-frame clones are kept and a portion is missing. D and trimming were read from the DNA, whereas the V and J calls and clone size are those reported in that table. The sample lists tens of thousands of clones; more than 80% were seen once. This TCR derives from a man aged 60 to 75 with acute or convalescent COVID-19. The rearrangement joins TRBV4-2 to TRBJ1-2; the match to TRBD1 covers 8 bases. The material sequenced was peripheral blood. Written as DNA, the CDR3 is TGTGCCAGCAGCCAGGATGGACAGGGTATCTACACCTTC. It yields the protein CASSQDGQGIYTF.